A selection of T cell receptor beta chains follows, all from one sample in a study of shared clonotypes between healthy human individuals. Libraries were prepared by immunoSEQ multiplex PCR; TCRdb keeps only in-frame clonotypes and omits some of them. In the table there are about 1.5 million clones, 95% to 99% of which are singletons. Input material: naive CD4+ T cells sorted from blood. The receptors stem from a young man in good health. The CDR3 runs from the conserved cysteine through the conserved F or W. The order of the fields is J gene, V gene, D gene, clone size, CDR3 protein, CDR3 DNA. The D gene is left open where the match is weak. Size is omitted from some rows. Given values are once, few, many or a class for expanded clones.

TRBJ1-4,TRBV5-5,.,.,CASSLMPGGNEKLFF,TGTGCCAGCAGCTTGATGCCCGGGGGGAATGAAAAACTGTTTTTT
TRBJ2-1,TRBV29-1,.,.,CSVEGPGRMVNEQFF,TGCAGCGTTGAGGGGCCCGGGCGGATGGTTAATGAGCAGTTCTTC
TRBJ2-1,TRBV18,.,.,CASQYGRGNNEQFF,TGTGCCAGCCAGTACGGGCGGGGCAACAATGAGCAGTTCTTC
TRBJ2-7,TRBV5-1,TRBD2,.,CASREGGGAYEQYF,TGCGCCAGCCGCGAGGGTGGGGGGGCCTACGAGCAGTACTTC
TRBJ2-3,TRBV7-2,.,.,CASRGPGLGTDTQYF,TGTGCCAGCAGAGGACCGGGACTTGGGACAGATACGCAGTATTTT
TRBJ2-6,TRBV2,.,.,CASSAGLIAGANVLTF,TGTGCCAGCAGTGCGGGCCTTATAGCTGGGGCCAACGTCCTGACTTTC
TRBJ1-5,TRBV5-1,.,.,CASSPTVNSNQPQHF,TGCGCCAGCAGCCCTACGGTAAATAGCAATCAGCCCCAGCATTTT
TRBJ2-7,TRBV1,.,.,CTSSRGLSYEQYF,TGCACCAGCAGCCGGGGACTTTCCTACGAGCAGTACTTC
TRBJ2-7,TRBV19,.,once,CASSRKKDASPYEQYF,TGTGCCAGTAGTAGAAAAAAAGACGCGTCCCCCTACGAGCAGTACTTC
TRBJ1-1,TRBV7-9,.,.,CASSLDGANTEAFF,TGTGCCAGCAGCTTAGACGGAGCGAACACTGAAGCTTTCTTT
TRBJ1-4,TRBV20-1,.,.,CSASRQERIF,TGCAGTGCTTCCCGACAGGAAAGGATTTTT
TRBJ1-3,TRBV1,.,.,CTSSQDCGTYSGNTIYF,TGCACCAGCAGCCAAGATTGTGGGACCTACTCTGGAAACACCATATATTTT
TRBJ2-3,TRBV10-3,.,.,CAISPDDTDTQYF,TGTGCCATCAGTCCAGACGACACAGATACGCAGTATTTT
TRBJ1-1,TRBV5-1,.,.,CASSLEAENTEAFF,TGCGCCAGCAGCTTGGAGGCGGAGAACACTGAAGCTTTCTTT
TRBJ2-2,TRBV10-3,.,.,CAISESQNTGELFF,TGTGCCATCAGTGAGTCGCAGAACACCGGGGAGCTGTTTTTT
TRBJ2-7,TRBV11-3,.,.,CASSHGGEQYF,TGTGCCAGCAGCCACGGTGGCGAGCAGTACTTC
TRBJ1-1,TRBV5-1,.,.,CASSPGWDPEAFF,TGCGCCAGCAGCCCTGGCTGGGATCCTGAAGCTTTCTTT
TRBJ2-7,TRBV9,.,once,CASSVEAEGTYEQYF,TGTGCCAGCAGCGTAGAAGCGGAGGGAACATACGAGCAGTACTTC
TRBJ2-1,TRBV29-1,TRBD1,.,CSVGQGLSSYNEQFF,TGCAGCGTAGGACAGGGGCTAAGCTCCTACAATGAGCAGTTCTTC
TRBJ1-1,TRBV29-1,TRBD1,.,CSVATGTGNTEAFF,TGCAGCGTTGCGACCGGGACAGGGAACACTGAAGCTTTCTTT
TRBJ1-5,TRBV5-1,TRBD1,.,CASSLGQSSNQPQHF,TGCGCCAGCAGCCTGGGACAGTCCTCCAATCAGCCCCAGCATTTT
TRBJ2-7,TRBV5-1,TRBD1,.,CASSGGTGLRSEQYF,TGCGCCAGCAGCGGGGGGACAGGGTTGAGGAGCGAGCAGTACTTC
TRBJ2-5,TRBV11-2,TRBD1,.,CASSFRGQETQYF,TGTGCCAGCAGCTTCAGGGGGCAAGAGACCCAGTACTTC
TRBJ2-3,TRBV27,.,.,CASSLGPGGKGTDTQYF,TGTGCCAGCAGTTTAGGACCTGGCGGGAAGGGGACAGATACGCAGTATTTT
TRBJ2-7,TRBV7-3,TRBD2,.,CASSKGLASEQYF,TGTGCCAGCAGCAAGGGACTAGCGAGCGAGCAGTACTTC
TRBJ2-2,TRBV11-2,.,.,CASSPGLMNTGELFF,TGTGCCAGCAGCCCCGGACTGATGAACACCGGGGAGCTGTTTTTT
TRBJ2-1,TRBV5-4,TRBD1,.,CASSFEPGQGDEQFF,TGTGCCAGCAGCTTTGAACCGGGACAGGGTGACGAGCAGTTCTTC
TRBJ1-1,TRBV19,.,.,CASTPDTNTEAFF,TGTGCCAGTACCCCGGATACGAACACTGAAGCTTTCTTT
TRBJ2-3,TRBV29-1,TRBD2,.,CSACSGRRDTQYF,TGCAGCGCCTGTAGCGGGAGGCGGGATACGCAGTATTTT
TRBJ1-2,TRBV19,.,.,CASSIQATGFEGYTF,TGTGCCAGTAGTATACAAGCGACAGGATTTGAGGGCTACACCTTC
TRBJ2-3,TRBV19,.,.,CASSIGLYTQYF,TGTGCCAGTAGTATAGGACTTTATACGCAGTATTTT